These 17 T cell receptor beta chains share one sample of origin, sequenced in a study of T cell responses to AZD1222 COVID-19 vaccine. The assay was immunoSEQ multiplex PCR, and TCRdb's table has in-frame clones only and misses some. The table includes 200,000 to 250,000 clones, about 92% detected once. The material sequenced was peripheral blood, taken on day 0 of MenACWY control vaccination. The receptors stem from an adult in good health.

Here the CDR3 reads CASSPPGGVWDEQFF. CDR3 sequence (DNA): TGTGCCAGCAGCCCACCTGGAGGGGTATGGGATGAGCAGTTCTTC. The V call is TRBV5-5, the J call TRBJ2-1; D is possibly TRBD2 (6 bases). The CDR3 consists of 15 residues. The germline V gene has CDR1 SGHKS and CDR2 YYEKEE (reference sequence). Trimming took 4 bases from V and 8 from J, leaving 19 bases between them.

V gene TRBV7-2 combines with J gene TRBJ1-1; no firm D call. Germline lookup yields CDR1 SGHTA and CDR2 FQGNSA. The CDR3 consists of 13 residues. Trimming took 3 bases from V and 2 from J, leaving 7 bases between them. The DNA for the CDR3 is TGTGCCAGCAGCTTCAACCTTAACACTGAAGCTTTCTTT. Its translation is CASSFNLNTEAFF.

V gene TRBV6-5 combines with J gene TRBJ1-6; 8 positions match TRBD1. The CDR3 spans 15 residues. With V trimmed by 2 bases and J by 6 bases, 3 bases remained unmatched. Per the germline V gene, CDR1 is MNHEY and CDR2 is SVGAGI. CDR3 nucleotide sequence: TGTGCCAGCAGTTACCAAGGACAGGGTAATTCACCCCTCCACTTT. It specifies CASSYQGQGNSPLHF.

This chain joins TRBV18 and TRBJ1-5, with a weak D call TRBD1 (6 bases). V shed 0 bases and J shed 6 bases, with 12 bases lying between them. The CDR3 loop spans 15 amino acids. Germline V gene lookup returns CDR1 KGHSH and CDR2 LQKENI. CDR3 amino acids: CASSPPVQGGQPQHF. CDR3 coding DNA: TGTGCCAGCTCACCACCGGTACAGGGCGGTCAGCCCCAGCATTTT.

The chain joins TRBV18 to TRBJ1-1; D is ambiguous. V lost 0 bases to trimming and J lost 4 bases, with 15 bases between them. Germline values: CDR1 KGHSH, CDR2 LQKENI. This CDR3 contains 16 residues. The CDR3 DNA sequence: TGTGCCAGCTCACCACCGAATTGGGGTGAAGGCACTGAAGCTTTCTTT. Translated, it gives CASSPPNWGEGTEAFF.

The chain combines TRBV30 with TRBJ1-6; 7 bases match TRBD1. This CDR3 has 14 residues. V was clipped by 0 bases and J by 10 bases; unmatched bases: 6. Per germline, CDR1 GTSNPN and CDR2 SVGIG (reference sequence). The CDR3 region has the DNA TGTGCCTGGAGTGTGGAGGGGGCGAGCTCACCCCTCCACTTT. Protein sequence: CAWSVEGASSPLHF.

The chain employs TRBV27 and TRBJ1-6; 10 bases align to TRBD1. Losses at the gene ends were 5 bases for V and 0 bases for J; bases not matched to a gene: 7. This CDR3 is built from 18 residues. Germline V gene lookup returns CDR1 MNHEY and CDR2 SMNVEV (reference sequence). In nucleotides, the CDR3 is TGTGCCAGCAGTCCGAGGACAGGGGGGAGCTCCTATAATTCACCCCTCCACTTT. Protein sequence: CASSPRTGGSSYNSPLHF.

V and J are TRBV19 and TRBJ2-3, with D unclear. The CDR3 contains 13 residues. The germline gives CDR1 LNHDA, CDR2 SQIVND (reference sequence). The V and J ends lost 7 bases and 0 bases respectively, with 8 bases between them. For the CDR3, the DNA is TGTGCCAGTACCTACGCTAGCACAGATACGCAGTATTTT. Its protein is CASTYASTDTQYF.

The V gene is TRBV6-6, the J gene TRBJ1-6, with D possibly matching TRBD1 (5 bases). The CDR3 spans 16 residues. Trimming left V 4 bases short and J 11 bases short, with 21 bases between. Germline CDR1 reads MNHNY; CDR2 reads SVGAGI (reference sequence). This CDR3 reads CASSSLAGPLGTPLHF. DNA of the CDR3: TGTGCCAGCAGTTCCCTCGCGGGGCCCCTTGGGACACCCCTCCACTTT.

The chain is built from TRBV28 and TRBJ1-6, with D perhaps matching TRBD1 (6 bases). The CDR3 has 17 amino acids. The V end was cut by 4 bases, the J end by 2 bases, with 15 bases between. Looked up from germline, CDR1 is MDHEN and CDR2 is SYDVKM. CDR3 sequence: CASSSPQGFTYNSPLHF. The CDR3, as DNA: TGTGCCAGCAGTTCCCCCCAGGGGTTCACCTATAATTCACCCCTCCACTTT.

The chain has TRBV11-2 and TRBJ1-3; D not resolved. Germline-derived CDR1 and CDR2 are SGHAT and FQNNGV. Trimming left V 3 bases short and J 1 base short, with 10 bases between. The CDR3 has 15 amino acids. The CDR3 nucleotides are TGTGCCAGCAGCTTGGCAGCCTCGTCTGGAAACACCATATATTTT. Its translation: CASSLAASSGNTIYF.

This chain joins TRBV7-2 and TRBJ2-1, with D unclear. The CDR3 loop spans 13 amino acids. Trimming took off 5 bases at V and 5 bases at J, with 10 bases between the two ends. The germline gives CDR1 SGHTA, CDR2 FQGNSA. For the CDR3, the DNA is TGTGCCAGCAGCACGGACCGAGACAATGAGCAGTTCTTC. It codes for CASSTDRDNEQFF.

The chain recombines TRBV5-1 with TRBJ2-1; D is uncertain. Germline V CDR1 and CDR2: SGHRS, YFSETQ. With 4 bases removed from V and 5 bases from J, the gap between germline ends came to 4 bases. The CDR3 sequence is 11 residues long. CDR3 in DNA: TGCGCCAGCAGCCAAAACAATGAGCAGTTCTTC. Its protein is CASSQNNEQFF.

The V call is TRBV29-1, the J call TRBJ1-2, with D unclear. CDR1 and CDR2 from the germline V gene are SQVTM and ANQGSEA. The V gene lost 4 bases and the J gene lost 4 bases, with 10 bases spanning the gap. This CDR3 spans 12 amino acids. The CDR3 DNA is TGCAGCGTTGGGTTAGTTAGCTATGGCTACACCTTC. Amino acids: CSVGLVSYGYTF.

V is TRBV5-4 and J is TRBJ2-6, with D possibly TRBD1 on 5 matching bases. This CDR3 contains 17 residues. The germline CDR1 and CDR2 sequences are SGHNT and YYREEE (reference sequence). V lost 2 bases to trimming and J lost 0 bases, with 12 bases between them. The CDR3 here is CASSLDSRISGANVLTF. The CDR3 nucleotides read TGTGCCAGCAGCTTAGACAGCCGGATCTCTGGGGCCAACGTCCTGACTTTC.

V usage is TRBV7-2 and J usage is TRBJ2-7; D perhaps matches TRBD1 (5 bases). V gave up 3 bases and J gave up 6 bases, with 12 bases separating them. Germline assignment: CDR1 SGHTA and CDR2 FQGNSA. This CDR3 spans 13 amino acids. DNA for the CDR3: TGTGCCAGCAGCTTTGTCAGGGTGGCCGAGCAGTACTTC. It is translated as CASSFVRVAEQYF.

A word on this clone: This sample also contains other DNA sequences that code for the same CDR3. The genes are TRBV19 and TRBJ1-1; D remains ambiguous. Trimming removed 1 base from V and 1 base from J, with 4 bases in between. CDR1 LNHDA and CDR2 SQIVND come from the germline V gene (reference sequence). The CDR3 covers 13 residues. CDR3 in amino acids: CASSIGGNTEAFF. The DNA of the CDR3 is TGTGCCAGTAGTATAGGTGGGAACACTGAAGCTTTCTTT.